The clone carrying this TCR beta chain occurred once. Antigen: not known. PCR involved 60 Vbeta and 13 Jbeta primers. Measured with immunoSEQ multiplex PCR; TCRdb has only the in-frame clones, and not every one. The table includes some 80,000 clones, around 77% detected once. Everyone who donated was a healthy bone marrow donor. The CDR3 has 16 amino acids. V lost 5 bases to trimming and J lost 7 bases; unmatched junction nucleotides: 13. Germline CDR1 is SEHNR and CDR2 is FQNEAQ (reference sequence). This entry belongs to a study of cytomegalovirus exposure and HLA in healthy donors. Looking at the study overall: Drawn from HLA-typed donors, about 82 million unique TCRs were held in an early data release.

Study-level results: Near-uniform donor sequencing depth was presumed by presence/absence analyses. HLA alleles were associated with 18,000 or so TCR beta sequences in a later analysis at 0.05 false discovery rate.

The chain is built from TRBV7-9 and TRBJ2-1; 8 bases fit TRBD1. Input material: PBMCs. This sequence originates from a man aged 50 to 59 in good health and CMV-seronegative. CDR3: CASSDWAGGLGNEQFF. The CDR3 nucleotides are TGTGCCAGCAGCGATTGGGCAGGGGGCCTTGGGAATGAGCAGTTCTTC.